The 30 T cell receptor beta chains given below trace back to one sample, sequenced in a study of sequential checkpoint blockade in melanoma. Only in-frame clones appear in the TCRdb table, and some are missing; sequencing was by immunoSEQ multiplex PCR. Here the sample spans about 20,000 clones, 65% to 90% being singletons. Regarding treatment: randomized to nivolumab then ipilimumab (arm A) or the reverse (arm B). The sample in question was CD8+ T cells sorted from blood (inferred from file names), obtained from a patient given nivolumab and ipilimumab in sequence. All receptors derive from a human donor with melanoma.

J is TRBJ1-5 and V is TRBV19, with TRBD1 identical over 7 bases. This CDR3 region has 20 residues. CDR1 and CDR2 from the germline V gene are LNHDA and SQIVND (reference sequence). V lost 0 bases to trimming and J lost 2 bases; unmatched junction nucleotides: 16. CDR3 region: CASSIDPLQGLLWGNQPQHF. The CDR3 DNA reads TGTGCCAGTAGTATAGATCCCTTACAGGGGCTACTATGGGGCAATCAGCCCCAGCATTTT.

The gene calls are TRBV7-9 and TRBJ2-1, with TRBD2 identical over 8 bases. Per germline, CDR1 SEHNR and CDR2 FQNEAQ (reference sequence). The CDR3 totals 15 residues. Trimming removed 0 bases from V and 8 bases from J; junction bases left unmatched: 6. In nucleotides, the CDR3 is TGTGCCAGCAGCTTAGCTGCGGGGGGCTTCGATGAGCAGTTCTTC. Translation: CASSLAAGGFDEQFF.

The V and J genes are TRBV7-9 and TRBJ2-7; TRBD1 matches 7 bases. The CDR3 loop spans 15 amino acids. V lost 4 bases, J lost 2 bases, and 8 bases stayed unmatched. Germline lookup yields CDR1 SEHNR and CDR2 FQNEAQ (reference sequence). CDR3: CASSSRQGSPYEQYF. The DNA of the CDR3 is TGTGCCAGCAGCTCCCGACAGGGTAGCCCCTACGAGCAGTACTTC.

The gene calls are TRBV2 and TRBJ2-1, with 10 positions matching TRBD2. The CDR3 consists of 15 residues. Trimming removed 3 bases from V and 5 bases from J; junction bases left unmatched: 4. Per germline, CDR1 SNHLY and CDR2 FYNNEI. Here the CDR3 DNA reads TGTGCCAGCAGTGAGCTAGCGGGGGCGAACAATGAGCAGTTCTTC. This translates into CASSELAGANNEQFF.

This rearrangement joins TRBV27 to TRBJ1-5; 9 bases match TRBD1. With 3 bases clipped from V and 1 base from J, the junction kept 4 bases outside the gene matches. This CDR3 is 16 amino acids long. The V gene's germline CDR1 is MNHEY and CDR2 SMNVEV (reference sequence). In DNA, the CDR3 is TGTGCCAGCAGTTTCGCGGGACAGGGAAGCAATCAGCCCCAGCATTTT. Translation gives CASSFAGQGSNQPQHF.

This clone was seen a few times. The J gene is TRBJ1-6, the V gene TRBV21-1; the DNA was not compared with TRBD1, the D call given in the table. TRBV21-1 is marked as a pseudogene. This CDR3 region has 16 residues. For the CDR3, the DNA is TGTGCCAGCAGCGAGACAGGGCCTTGTCCCCATTCACCCCTCCACTTT. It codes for CASSETGPCPHSPLHF.

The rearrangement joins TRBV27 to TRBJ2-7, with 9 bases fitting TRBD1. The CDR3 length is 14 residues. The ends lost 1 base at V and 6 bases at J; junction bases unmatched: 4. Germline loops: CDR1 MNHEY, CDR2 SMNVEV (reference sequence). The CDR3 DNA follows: TGTGCCAGCAGTTTATTAGGGACAGGGATCGAGCAGTACTTC. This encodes CASSLLGTGIEQYF.

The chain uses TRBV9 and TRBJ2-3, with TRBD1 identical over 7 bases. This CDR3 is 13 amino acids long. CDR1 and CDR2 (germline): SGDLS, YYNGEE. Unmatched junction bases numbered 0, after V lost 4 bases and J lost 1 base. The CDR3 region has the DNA TGTGCCAGCAGCAGGGGGCGCACAGATACGCAGTATTTT. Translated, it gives CASSRGRTDTQYF.

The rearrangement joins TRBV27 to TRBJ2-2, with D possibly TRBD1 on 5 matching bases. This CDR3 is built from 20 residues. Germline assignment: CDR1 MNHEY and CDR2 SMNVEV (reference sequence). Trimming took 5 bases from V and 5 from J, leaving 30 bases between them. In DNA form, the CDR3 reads TGTGCCAGCAGTCTAAAACCCAAGCCAGGGTTTGATGGGGTTACCGGGGAGCTGTTTTTT. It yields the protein CASSLKPKPGFDGVTGELFF.

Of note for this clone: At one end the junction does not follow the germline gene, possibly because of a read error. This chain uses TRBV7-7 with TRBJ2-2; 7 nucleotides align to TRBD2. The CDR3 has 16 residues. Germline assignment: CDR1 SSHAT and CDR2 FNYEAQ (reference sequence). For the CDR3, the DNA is TGTGCTAGCAGCTTAAACGGCCTAGCGGTCACCGGGGAGCTGTTTTTT. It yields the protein CASSLNGLAVTGELFF. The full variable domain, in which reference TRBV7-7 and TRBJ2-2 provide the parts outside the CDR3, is GAGVSQSPRYKVTKRGQDVTLRCDPISSHATLYWYQQALGQGPEFLTYFNYEAQPDKSGLPSDRFSAERPEGSISTLTIQRTEQRDSAMYRCASSLNGLAVTGELFFGEGSRLTVL.

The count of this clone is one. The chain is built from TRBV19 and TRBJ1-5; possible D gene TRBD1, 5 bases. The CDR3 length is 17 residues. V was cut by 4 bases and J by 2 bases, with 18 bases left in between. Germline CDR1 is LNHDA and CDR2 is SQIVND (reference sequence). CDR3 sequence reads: CASSKGMVNRGNQPQHF. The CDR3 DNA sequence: TGTGCCAGTAGTAAGGGGATGGTTAATAGGGGCAATCAGCCCCAGCATTTT.

CDR3: CASSTRDRAFTDTQYF. The CDR3 nucleotides are TGTGCCAGCAGTACTCGAGACAGGGCTTTCACAGATACGCAGTATTTT. This chain links TRBV2 with TRBJ2-3; TRBD1 matches 7 bases. V trimming: 5 bases; J trimming: 2 bases; junction bases outside the gene matches: 10. This CDR3 spans 16 amino acids. In germline, CDR1 is SNHLY, CDR2 FYNNEI.

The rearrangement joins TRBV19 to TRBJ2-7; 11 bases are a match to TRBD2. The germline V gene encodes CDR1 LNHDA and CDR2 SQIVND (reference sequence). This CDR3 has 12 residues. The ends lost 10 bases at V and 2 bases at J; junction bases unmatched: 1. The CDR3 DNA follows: TGTGCCACGACTAGCGGGGCCTACGAGCAGTACTTC. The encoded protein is CATTSGAYEQYF.

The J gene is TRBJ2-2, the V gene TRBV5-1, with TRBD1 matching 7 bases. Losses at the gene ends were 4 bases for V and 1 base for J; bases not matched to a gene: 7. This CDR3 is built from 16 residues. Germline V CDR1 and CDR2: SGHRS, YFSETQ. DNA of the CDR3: TGCGCCAGCAGCCACGACAGGGTGAAGAACACCGGGGAGCTGTTTTTT. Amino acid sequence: CASSHDRVKNTGELFF. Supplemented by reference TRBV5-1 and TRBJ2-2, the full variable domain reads KAGVTQTPRYLIKTRGQQVTLSCSPISGHRSVSWYQQTPGQGLQFLFEYFSETQRNKGNFPGRFSGRQFSNSRSEMNVSTLELGDSALYLCASSHDRVKNTGELFFGEGSRLTVL.

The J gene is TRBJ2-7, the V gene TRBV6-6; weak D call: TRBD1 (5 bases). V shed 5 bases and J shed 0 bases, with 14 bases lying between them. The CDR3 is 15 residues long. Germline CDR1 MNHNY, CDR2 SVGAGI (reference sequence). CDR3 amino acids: CASSAQVSLSYEQYF. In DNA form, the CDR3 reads TGTGCCAGCAGTGCACAGGTATCCCTCTCCTACGAGCAGTACTTC.

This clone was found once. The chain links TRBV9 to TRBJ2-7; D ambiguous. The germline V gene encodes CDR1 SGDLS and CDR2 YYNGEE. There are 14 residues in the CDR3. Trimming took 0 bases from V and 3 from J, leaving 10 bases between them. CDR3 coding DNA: TGTGCCAGCAGCGTAGATTCGCAGGACTACGAGCAGTACTTC. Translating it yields CASSVDSQDYEQYF.

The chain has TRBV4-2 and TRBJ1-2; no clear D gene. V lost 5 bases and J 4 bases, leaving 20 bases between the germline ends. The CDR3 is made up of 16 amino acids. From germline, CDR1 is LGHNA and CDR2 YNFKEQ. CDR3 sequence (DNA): TGTGCCAGCAGCTTGTCAGGTTCCCCTCTTCCCTATGGCTACACCTTC. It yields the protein CASSLSGSPLPYGYTF.

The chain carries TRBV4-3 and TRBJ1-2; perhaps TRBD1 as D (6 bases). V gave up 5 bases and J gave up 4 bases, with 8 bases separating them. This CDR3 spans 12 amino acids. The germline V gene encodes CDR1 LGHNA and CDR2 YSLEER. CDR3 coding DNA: TGCGCCAGCAGCGGCAGGGGCTATGGCTACACCTTC. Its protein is CASSGRGYGYTF.

The DNA of the CDR3 is TGCGCCAGCAGCGAATTACAGGGGGCCTCTTTCACAGATACGCAGTATTTT. It yields the protein CASSELQGASFTDTQYF. This chain uses TRBV4-3 with TRBJ2-3, with 9 bases matching TRBD1. There are 17 residues in the CDR3. Trimming cost V 5 bases and J 2 bases; bases outside gene matches: 11. CDR1 is LGHNA, CDR2 YSLEER, per germline.

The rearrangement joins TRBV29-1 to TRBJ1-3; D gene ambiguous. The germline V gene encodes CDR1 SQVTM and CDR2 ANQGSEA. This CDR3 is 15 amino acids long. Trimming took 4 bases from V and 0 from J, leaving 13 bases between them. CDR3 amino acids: CSVGGGRDSGNTIYF. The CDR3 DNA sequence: TGCAGCGTTGGGGGTGGACGGGACTCTGGAAACACCATATATTTT.

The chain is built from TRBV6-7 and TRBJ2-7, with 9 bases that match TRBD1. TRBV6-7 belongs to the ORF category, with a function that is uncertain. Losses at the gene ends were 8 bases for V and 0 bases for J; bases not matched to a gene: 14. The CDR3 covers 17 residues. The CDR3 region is CASLRQGGTFGSYEQYF. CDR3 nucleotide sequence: TGTGCCAGCTTGAGACAGGGGGGGACTTTTGGCTCCTACGAGCAGTACTTC.

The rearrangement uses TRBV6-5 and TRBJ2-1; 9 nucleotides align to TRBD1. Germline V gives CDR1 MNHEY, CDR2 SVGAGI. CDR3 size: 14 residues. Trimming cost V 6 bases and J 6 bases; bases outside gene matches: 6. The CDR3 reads CASSGQGISNEQFF. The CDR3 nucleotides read TGTGCCAGCAGCGGACAGGGGATAAGCAATGAGCAGTTCTTC.

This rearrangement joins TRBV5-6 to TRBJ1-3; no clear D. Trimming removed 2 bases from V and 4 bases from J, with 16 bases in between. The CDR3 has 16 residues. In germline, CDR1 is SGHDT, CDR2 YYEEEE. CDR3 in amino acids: CASSFGVGWPGNTIYF. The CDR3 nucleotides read TGTGCCAGCAGCTTTGGAGTCGGGTGGCCCGGAAACACCATATATTTT.

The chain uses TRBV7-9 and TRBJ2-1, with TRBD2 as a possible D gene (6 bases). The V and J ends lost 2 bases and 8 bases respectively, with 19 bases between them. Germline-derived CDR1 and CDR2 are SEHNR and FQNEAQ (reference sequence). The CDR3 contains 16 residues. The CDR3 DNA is TGTGCCAGCAGCTTAAGTGGAGGGGCCACCTCCGATGAGCAGTTCTTC. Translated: CASSLSGGATSDEQFF.

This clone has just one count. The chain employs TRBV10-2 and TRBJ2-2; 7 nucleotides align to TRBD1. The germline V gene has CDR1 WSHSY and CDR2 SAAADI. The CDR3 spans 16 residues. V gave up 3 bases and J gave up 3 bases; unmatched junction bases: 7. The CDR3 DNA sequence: TGCGCCAGCAGTGAAGGGAGAGGGGGCGACACCGGGGAGCTGTTTTTT. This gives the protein CASSEGRGGDTGELFF.

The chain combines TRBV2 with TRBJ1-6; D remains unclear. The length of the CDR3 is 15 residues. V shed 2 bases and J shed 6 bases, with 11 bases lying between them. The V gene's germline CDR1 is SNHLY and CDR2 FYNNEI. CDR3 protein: CASSEFAGPNSPLHF. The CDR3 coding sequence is TGTGCCAGCAGTGAATTTGCAGGCCCTAATTCACCCCTCCACTTT.

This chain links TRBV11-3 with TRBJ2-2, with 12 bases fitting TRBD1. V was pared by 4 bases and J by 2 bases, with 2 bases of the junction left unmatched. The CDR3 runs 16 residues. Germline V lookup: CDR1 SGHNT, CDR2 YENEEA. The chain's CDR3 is CASSWGTGGNTGELFF. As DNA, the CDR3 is TGTGCCAGCAGCTGGGGGACAGGGGGCAACACCGGGGAGCTGTTTTTT.

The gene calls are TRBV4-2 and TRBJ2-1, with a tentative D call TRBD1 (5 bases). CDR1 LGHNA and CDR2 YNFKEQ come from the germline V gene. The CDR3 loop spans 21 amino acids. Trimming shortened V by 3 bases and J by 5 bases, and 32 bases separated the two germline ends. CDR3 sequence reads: CASSHYPTSLGPLRKDNEQFF. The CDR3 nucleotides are TGTGCCAGCAGCCATTACCCCACCTCGTTGGGGCCCCTCCGAAAAGACAATGAGCAGTTCTTC.

The DNA of the CDR3 is TGTGCCAGCAGTTATTATCAGGGGGATTTAGGAGAAAAACTGTTTTTT. It yields the protein CASSYYQGDLGEKLFF. The chain couples TRBV6-5 to TRBJ1-4; 7 bases are a match to TRBD1. Germline lookup yields CDR1 MNHEY and CDR2 SVGAGI. V lost 3 bases and J lost 8; bases outside the gene matches: 12. CDR3 size: 16 residues.

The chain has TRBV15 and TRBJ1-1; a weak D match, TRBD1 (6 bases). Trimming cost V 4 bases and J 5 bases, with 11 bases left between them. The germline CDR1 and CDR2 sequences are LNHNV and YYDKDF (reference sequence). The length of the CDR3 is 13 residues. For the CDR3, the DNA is TGTGCCACCAGCACAGGGGATTGGACTGAAGCTTTCTTT. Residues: CATSTGDWTEAFF.